This T cell receptor (beta chain) was captured by sequencing in a study of CD8+ T cells in alopecia areata (dated by TCRdb to the late 2010s). At the level of the whole study: The treated patients took part in an open-label pilot trial in which moderate-to-severe alopecia areata was treated with oral tofacitinib at 5 to 10 mg twice daily. Patients received tofacitinib for 6 to 18 months and were then followed off drug for 6 months to check for delayed response and recurrence. The SALT score, which quantifies the percentage of affected scalp surface area, was used to measure disease severity in treated patients. To study T cell clonal expansion in alopecia areata, the researchers applied high-throughput TCRbeta sequencing to both the C3H/HeJ mouse model and human patients. In humans, TCRbeta sequencing was performed on scalp tissue and on sorted CD4+ and CD8+ peripheral blood T cells from healthy controls and from patients with patchy or totalis/universalis alopecia areata. Biopsies were taken from tofacitinib-treated patients at baseline and again at 4 and 24 weeks into treatment, and several of those patients also had a later scalp biopsy. Clonality in the scalp was compared among normal scalp (n=4), patchy alopecia areata scalp (n=8), and alopecia totalis/universalis scalp (n=8). The RNA source kit depended on sample type: the PAXgene miRNA kit for fixed scalp, the miRNeasy kit for PBMCs, and the RNeasy kit for mouse skin. TCRbeta CDR3 regions were amplified by immunoSEQ multiplex PCR using 35 Vbeta forward and 13 Jbeta reverse primers. The paper as a whole reports these results and caveats: Because the treated cohort was small and included a single nonresponder, larger studies are needed to assess links between baseline CD8+ expansion and response. Tofacitinib significantly lowered scalp clonality and the number of expanded CD8+ clones among the top 100 scalp clones. Many expanded lesional clones were found to persist in scalp and blood during tofacitinib treatment, and relapse after treatment cessation may be partly explained by this persistence. Compared with normal scalp, lesional scalp, particularly in alopecia totalis/universalis, had higher clonality and more expanded CD8+ clones, which suggests antigenic drive. Unlike mouse skin, which is dominated by gammadelta T cells, normal human skin has resident alphabeta T cells that are also sequenced, and this complicates analysis of the scalp TCR repertoire. TCR sequences shared between patients were less clear than in mice, possibly partly because of HLA diversity in the patient population.

In the paper's terms, the time point label means: less than five weeks on oral tofacitinib. The intended sense of this specimen's treatment or condition label: oral pan-JAK inhibitor, 5-10 mg twice daily. Lesional scalp punch biopsies and peripheral blood were obtained from alopecia areata patients. PBMCs were isolated by density centrifugation and stained for CD3, CD4 and CD8, after which CD4+ and CD8+ T cells were sorted on a FACSAria. The CDR3 runs 12 residues from the cysteine to the phenylalanine. The read is trimmed to its CDR3 DNA, 36 bases read in frame from base 1. CDR1 is given as SNHLY and CDR2 as FYNNEI, both from the germline V gene. Trimming costs V 10 bases and J 8 bases, and their ends lie 15 bases apart. Preparation of the library involved the immunoSEQ multiplex PCR assay. For TCR sequencing, RNA was extracted from every sample and reverse transcribed into cDNA to serve as template. First-strand cDNA was synthesized with SuperScript III using a 2:1 mix of oligo-dT and random hexamers. A synthetic immune receptor repertoire was used to gauge amplification bias, and whatever bias remained was removed computationally. The authors' analysis ran thus. Raw reads were preprocessed to remove errors, and CDR3 was defined according to IMGT conventions as the region from the conserved cysteine to phenylalanine. Clonality was computed as 1 minus the Shannon entropy, with the entropy normalized by log2 of the number of productive unique TCRs. Whether each scalp clone was CD4 or CD8 was inferred by checking scalp TCRbeta sequences against the CD4 and CD8 repertoires from sorted blood. TCRdb obtained this table from immuneACCESS and retained in-frame rearrangements with V and J assigned. These tables miss some clones; where compared with another copy, unresolved V genes account for less than half of the shortfall, and the remainder is unexplained. V, J and clone size are those of that table, while D and trimming were read from the DNA. Here the sample has fewer than 250,000 clones; 50% to 60% occur a single time. Less than 0.8% of the sample is taken by the ten largest.

As for this clone: Its binding antigen is unknown. No base quality values were provided; no much bigger clone lies one nucleotide off.

The sample here was CD4+ T cells sorted from blood, taken at week 4, from a patient treated with tofacitinib. The rearrangement combines TRBV2 with TRBJ2-1; the D call could be TRBD1 or TRBD2, with each sharing 6 bases. The clonotype was recovered from a human donor with alopecia areata. The CDR3 in this case is CATGEARHEQFF. The sequence in DNA is TGTGCCACAGGGGAGGCCCGCCATGAGCAGTTCTTC.